Sequencing of this T cell receptor beta chain was carried out in a study of blood T cell repertoires in COVID-19. This clone was recorded once. Germline CDR1 SGDLS, CDR2 YYNGEE. The CDR3 totals 15 residues. V lost 4 bases and J lost 3, with 13 bases in between. Using immunoSEQ multiplex PCR, the repertoire was profiled, and TCRdb retains in-frame clones only, with some absent. The sample lists 87,000 or so clones; roughly nine tenths were seen once. Sequenced sample: peripheral blood. The sequence was collected from a woman aged 50 to 60 with active or convalescent COVID-19. The chain links TRBV9 to TRBJ1-4, with D unresolved. The CDR3 DNA reads TGTGCCAGCAGCCCGATTTTTGGCCCTAATGAAAAACTGTTTTTT. As protein: CASSPIFGPNEKLFF.